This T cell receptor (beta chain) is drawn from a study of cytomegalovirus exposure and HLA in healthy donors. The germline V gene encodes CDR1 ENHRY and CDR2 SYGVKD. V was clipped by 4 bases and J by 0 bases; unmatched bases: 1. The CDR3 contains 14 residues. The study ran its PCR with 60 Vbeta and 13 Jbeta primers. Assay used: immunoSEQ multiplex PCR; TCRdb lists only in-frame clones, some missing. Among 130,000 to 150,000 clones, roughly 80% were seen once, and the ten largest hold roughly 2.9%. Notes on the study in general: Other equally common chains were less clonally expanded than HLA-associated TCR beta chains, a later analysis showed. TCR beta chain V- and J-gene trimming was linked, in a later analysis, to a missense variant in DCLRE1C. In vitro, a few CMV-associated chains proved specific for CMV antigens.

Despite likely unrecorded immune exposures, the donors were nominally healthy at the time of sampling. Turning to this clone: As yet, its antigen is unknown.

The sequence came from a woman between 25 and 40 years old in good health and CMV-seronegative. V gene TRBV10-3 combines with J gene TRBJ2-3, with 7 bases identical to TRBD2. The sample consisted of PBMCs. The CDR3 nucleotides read TGTGCCATCAGTGGTAGCGGGAGCACAGATACGCAGTATTTT. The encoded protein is CAISGSGSTDTQYF.